This is a list of T cell receptor beta chains from one sample in a study of blood T cell repertoires in COVID-19. Profiled with immunoSEQ multiplex PCR; TCRdb holds only in-frame clones, not every one. The data contain 250,000 to 300,000 clones, about 88% of them singletons. The sequenced sample was peripheral blood. The receptors were sampled from a young man with active or convalescent COVID-19. CDR3s include the opening cysteine and the closing phenylalanine or tryptophan.

v_call | cdr3_aa
TRBV7-2 | CASSLSGYSSRSGELFF
TRBV7-9 | CASSTLPGLSITGELFF
TRBV19 | CASSGQPYNEKLFF
TRBV12-3/TRBV12-4 | CASKSNTEAFF
TRBV5-8 | CASSPGGVSYEQYF
TRBV4-2 | CASSQVEVRHTIYF
TRBV2 | CASSTGNTLETQYF
TRBV6-6 | CASMDYNNEQFF
TRBV27 | CASSLGQGRRWGYTF
TRBV3-1/TRBV3-2 | CASSGLGALDTQYF
TRBV7-8 | CASSSRGPNTEAFF
TRBV19 | CASPPFGQPQHF
TRBV7-9 | CASSPSRYEQYF
TRBV7-9 | CASSLEGTGDSYEQYF
TRBV18 | CASSPLANTEAFF
TRBV11-1 | CASSSRTGGNSPLHF
TRBV6-2/TRBV6-3 | CASSYLLGAAGSNQPQHF
TRBV12-3/TRBV12-4 | CASSSGILGGYTF
TRBV7-9 | CASSTTRTTLRDTQYF
TRBV19 | CASSIGQVRSYTF
TRBV4-3 | CASSQEFQGAGELFF
TRBV2 | CASKPGQGPYGYTF
TRBV11-2 | CASSPGQPRGNTIYF
TRBV7-2 | CASSPRQGFTNGYTF
TRBV10-3 | CATEGGQGTNEQYF
TRBV15 | CATSSARAAEQYF
TRBV9 | CASSVGQGWEGGEQYF
TRBV2 | CASSRDSQSSGNTIYF
TRBV28 | CASSLDQPGQGRLGYGYTF
TRBV14 | CASSQEGGRGYTF
TRBV19 | CASSMHEGLEAFF
TRBV27 | CASSPNYTPSGEKLFF
TRBV6-5 | CASSPTGAAGNTIYF
TRBV5-4 | CASSFPTSGIKETQYF
TRBV3-1/TRBV3-2 | CASSPQGTNTGELFF
TRBV9 | CASSWTGSETQYF
TRBV12-3/TRBV12-4 | CASRRTSTDTQYF
TRBV6-1 | CASSELGGGQPQHF
TRBV7-3 | CASSPGGLAGVDEQFF
TRBV12-3/TRBV12-4 | CASSPIAGNEQYF
TRBV7-2 | CASNFQASPTDTQYF
TRBV3-1/TRBV3-2 | CASSQTAAAYEQYF
TRBV30 | CAWSQTGGLYEQYF
TRBV2 | CASSPVRRGGGETQYF
TRBV6-1 | CASSERRQGHSPLHF
TRBV24-1 | CATSTSGDNTGELFF
TRBV5-1 | CASSSGLAGTDTQYF
TRBV9 | CASSVAWGPSYEQYF
TRBV19 | CASRWPNTEAFF
TRBV28 | CASRRTSGFYEQYF
TRBV2 | CASSGGQVSEQYF
TRBV27 | CASSELGYTGELFF
TRBV4-1 | CASSQTGEAYNEQFF
TRBV3-1/TRBV3-2 | CASSQDGDYTDTQYF
TRBV7-6 | CASRQQGTGERNEQFF
TRBV6-2/TRBV6-3 | CASSSQTVMNTEAFF
TRBV28 | CASNSPGQGLVNTQYF
TRBV28 | CASSSGQGAGGANVLTF